These 27 T cell receptor beta chains were sequenced from one sample in a study of beta chain features in type 1 diabetes. Investigators reverse transcribed all isolated RNA, so they sequenced expressed TCRB transcripts. The assay was immunoSEQ multiplex PCR, and TCRdb's table has in-frame clones only and misses some. The sample lists hundreds of thousands of clones, roughly 15% occurring once. The material sequenced was naive CD4+ T cells from blood. These receptor sequences come from a woman between 18 and 30 years old in good health.

This clone has only a few counts. The CDR3 is CASSIEPPGQTRGYTF. The CDR3 coding sequence is TGTGCCAGTAGTATAGAGCCCCCGGGCCAGACCCGGGGCTACACCTTC. The V and J genes are TRBV19 and TRBJ1-2, with D unclear. Trimming pared 0 bases from V and 8 bases from J, leaving 19 bases between. Germline V gene lookup returns CDR1 LNHDA and CDR2 SQIVND (reference sequence). The length of the CDR3 is 16 residues.

The gene calls are TRBV11-2 and TRBJ1-2; 10 nucleotides agree with TRBD1. J lost 2 bases, V lost 5 bases, and 5 bases had no gene match. This CDR3 is 15 amino acids long. Germline values: CDR1 SGHAT, CDR2 FQNNGV. This CDR3 is CASSPRTGGNYGYTF. CDR3 DNA sequence: TGTGCCAGCAGCCCCAGGACAGGGGGGAACTATGGCTACACCTTC. Full variable domain (missing parts from reference TRBV11-2 and TRBJ1-2): EAGVAQSPRYKIIEKRQSVAFWCNPISGHATLYWYQQILGQGPKLLIQFQNNGVVDDSQLPKDRFSAERLKGVDSTLKIQPAKLEDSAVYLCASSPRTGGNYGYTFGSGTRLTVV.

This clone has only a few counts. The chain employs TRBV18 and TRBJ2-1; 7 bases are shared with TRBD1. The germline CDR1 and CDR2 sequences are KGHSH and LQKENI. V lost 5 bases and J lost 5; bases outside the gene matches: 12. The CDR3 is 16 residues long. CDR3: CASSSPDRRPDNEQFF. Here the CDR3 DNA reads TGTGCCAGCTCATCCCCGGACAGGCGGCCCGACAATGAGCAGTTCTTC.

This clone was seen a few times. V gene TRBV15 combines with J gene TRBJ2-1; a weak D match, TRBD1 (6 bases). Trimming pared 4 bases from V and 8 bases from J, leaving 12 bases between. CDR1 is LNHNV, CDR2 YYDKDF, per germline (reference sequence). This CDR3 has 13 residues. The CDR3 nucleotides are TGTGCCACCAGCAACCCCCAGGGGCATGAGCAGTTCTTC. Translation: CATSNPQGHEQFF.

This clone was detected only a few times. The rearrangement joins TRBV21-1 to TRBJ2-1; TRBD1 reflects the table's D call only, with no check against the DNA. TRBV21-1 is given as a pseudogene. The CDR3 is 15 residues long. CDR3 coding DNA: TGTGCCAGCAGCAAGCCGATACCAGGAAGCAATGAGCAGTTCTTC. This codes for CASSKPIPGSNEQFF.

The chain couples TRBV2 to TRBJ2-3; D is ambiguous. The CDR3 length is 12 residues. Per the germline V gene, CDR1 is SNHLY and CDR2 is FYNNEI. The V and J ends lost 6 bases and 6 bases respectively, with 10 bases between them. This chain's CDR3 is CASSVTADTQYF. The DNA of the CDR3 is TGTGCCAGCAGCGTTACAGCGGATACGCAGTATTTT.

The sample holds a few counts of this clone. V usage is TRBV7-2 and J usage is TRBJ2-2; 9 bases map to TRBD1. The V segment lost 5 bases and the J segment 3 bases; nucleotides outside the gene matches: 10. The CDR3 is 17 amino acids. CDR1 is SGHTA, CDR2 FQGNSA, per germline. CDR3 region: CASSHTSGTGYTGELFF. The CDR3 DNA sequence: TGTGCCAGCAGCCACACGTCCGGGACAGGGTACACCGGGGAGCTGTTTTTT.

V is TRBV7-2 and J is TRBJ2-7; TRBD1 agrees at 9 bases. J gave up 4 bases and V 0 bases, and 4 bases lay outside the gene matches. Germline CDR1 is SGHTA and CDR2 is FQGNSA. This CDR3 contains 15 residues. This CDR3 is CASSLAPTGGYEQYF. The CDR3 DNA reads TGTGCCAGCAGCTTAGCGCCGACAGGGGGATACGAGCAGTACTTC. The full variable domain, completed using reference TRBV7-2 and TRBJ2-7, is GAGVSQSPSNKVTEKGKDVELRCDPISGHTALYWYRQSLGQGLEFLIYFQGNSAPDKSGLPSDRFSAERTGGSVSTLTIQRTQQEDSAVYLCASSLAPTGGYEQYFGPGTRLTVT.

The J gene is TRBJ2-2, the V gene TRBV7-2; TRBD2 agrees at 8 bases. Germline CDR1 reads SGHTA; CDR2 reads FQGNSA. The CDR3 has 16 residues. Trimming cost V 7 bases and J 2 bases; bases outside gene matches: 9. In nucleotides, the CDR3 is TGTGCCAGCACCGAGATAGCGGGAATTAACACCGGGGAGCTGTTTTTT. Translation: CASTEIAGINTGELFF.

A few counts support this clone. The chain combines TRBV28 with TRBJ2-7, with a tentative D call TRBD2 (6 bases). V was trimmed by 1 base and J by 3 bases, leaving 13 bases between them. The CDR3 loop spans 15 amino acids. Germline lookup yields CDR1 MDHEN and CDR2 SYDVKM. In DNA form, the CDR3 reads TGTGCCAGCAGTTTATCCTTGGCGGGAATCTACGAGCAGTACTTC. Translating it yields CASSLSLAGIYEQYF.

The chain joins TRBV28 to TRBJ2-4, with 7 bases fitting TRBD1. The trim removed 0 bases at V and 1 base at J, leaving 9 bases unmatched. This CDR3 region has 18 residues. The V gene's germline CDR1 is MDHEN and CDR2 SYDVKM. CDR3 residues: CASSLWEQGKRAKNIQYF. Written as DNA, the CDR3 is TGTGCCAGCAGTTTATGGGAACAGGGGAAGAGGGCCAAAAACATTCAGTACTTC.

This clone was seen a few times. The chain has TRBV11-2 and TRBJ2-5; 8 bases match TRBD2. CDR1 is SGHAT, CDR2 FQNNGV, per germline. V shed 3 bases and J 13 bases; nucleotides not matched to a gene: 7. The CDR3 sequence is 12 residues long. CDR3 sequence: CASSFSGVEVYF. The DNA of the CDR3 is TGTGCCAGCAGCTTTAGCGGGGTAGAAGTGTACTTC.

This chain uses TRBV2 with TRBJ1-5; no reliable D call. Germline V CDR1 and CDR2: SNHLY, FYNNEI. This CDR3 spans 13 amino acids. V lost 2 bases and J lost 6, with 8 bases in between. This CDR3 is CASSESVAQPQHF. DNA for the CDR3: TGTGCCAGCAGTGAAAGTGTGGCTCAGCCCCAGCATTTT.

CDR3 coding DNA: TGTGCCAGCAGTGTCCTCGGGATGACCACTGAAGCTTTCTTT. Translation gives CASSVLGMTTEAFF. The chain recombines TRBV2 with TRBJ1-1; D is unresolved. The CDR3 spans 14 residues. The germline gives CDR1 SNHLY, CDR2 FYNNEI. Trimming pared 4 bases from V and 4 bases from J, leaving 13 bases between.

This clone was counted a few times. The chain employs TRBV28 and TRBJ1-2; D is ambiguous. Trimming took 6 bases from V and 5 from J, leaving 10 bases between them. This CDR3 contains 12 residues. CDR1 MDHEN and CDR2 SYDVKM come from the germline V gene. The CDR3 DNA reads as TGTGCCAGCAGCCAAAAAGGGTATGGCTACACCTTC. Amino acid sequence: CASSQKGYGYTF.

The chain uses TRBV5-4 and TRBJ2-3; maybe TRBD2 (5 bases). Germline CDR1 SGHNT, CDR2 YYREEE (reference sequence). V lost 0 bases, J lost 5 bases, and 7 bases lay in between. The CDR3 has 13 amino acids. CDR3 DNA sequence: TGTGCCAGCAGCTTGGAGGCGGGAGATACGCAGTATTTT. It yields the protein CASSLEAGDTQYF.

This clone was picked up a small number of times. The chain joins TRBV7-9 to TRBJ2-7, with D tentatively TRBD1 (6 bases). Germline CDR1 and CDR2: SEHNR and FQNEAQ (reference sequence). The V gene lost 4 bases and the J gene lost 2 bases, with 18 bases spanning the gap. The CDR3 is 16 amino acids. In DNA form, the CDR3 reads TGTGCCAGCAGCTCGTACCGGGACATGGGTGCCTACGAGCAGTACTTC. Its protein is CASSSYRDMGAYEQYF.

The chain is built from TRBV7-9 and TRBJ2-3, with 9 bases identical to TRBD1. Unmatched junction bases numbered 4, after V lost 3 bases and J lost 6 bases. The CDR3 extends over 14 amino acids. From germline, CDR1 is SEHNR and CDR2 FQNEAQ (reference sequence). Here the CDR3 DNA reads TGTGCCAGCAGCTTGGGACAGGGACGGGATACGCAGTATTTT. Its protein product is CASSLGQGRDTQYF.

This clone showed up just a few times. The rearrangement links TRBV4-3 to TRBJ2-1, with a weak D call TRBD2 (5 bases). This CDR3 comprises 18 residues. Germline loops: CDR1 LGHNA, CDR2 YSLEER. With 1 base removed from V and 0 bases from J, the gap between germline ends came to 16 bases. The DNA of the CDR3 is TGCGCCAGCAGCCAAGGTTCGGCCAGCGGAAGCTCCTACAATGAGCAGTTCTTC. Translated: CASSQGSASGSSYNEQFF.

In its sample, this clone was seen a few times. The rearrangement uses TRBV28 and TRBJ2-6; the match to TRBD1 covers 7 bases. J gave up 3 bases and V 6 bases, and 20 bases lay outside the gene matches. CDR1 and CDR2 (germline): MDHEN, SYDVKM. There are 20 residues in the CDR3. The DNA of the CDR3 is TGTGCCAGCAGCCCCAACTCCAGGGACAGAGAATCTAATGGGGCCAACGTCCTGACTTTC. Protein sequence: CASSPNSRDRESNGANVLTF.

This clone was picked up a small number of times. The chain combines TRBV2 with TRBJ2-1, with D possibly being TRBD2 (6 bases). Germline CDR1 reads SNHLY; CDR2 reads FYNNEI. Trimming shortened V by 8 bases and J by 9 bases, and 14 bases separated the two germline ends. The CDR3 has 12 amino acids. CDR3 region: CASGGRGSEQFF. In nucleotides, the CDR3 is TGTGCCAGCGGCGGGCGGGGTAGTGAGCAGTTCTTC.

The chain has TRBV28 and TRBJ2-4; D is perhaps TRBD2 (5 bases). The CDR3 runs to 15 residues. V shed 3 bases and J shed 0 bases, with 9 bases lying between them. CDR1 and CDR2 from the germline V gene are MDHEN and SYDVKM. DNA for the CDR3: TGTGCCAGCAGTTTGAAAGGACTAGCCAAAAACATTCAGTACTTC. Translated: CASSLKGLAKNIQYF.

The chain uses TRBV18 and TRBJ1-4; 7 nucleotides line up with TRBD1. Germline CDR1 reads KGHSH; CDR2 reads LQKENI. The trim removed 4 bases at V and 7 bases at J, leaving 6 bases unmatched. The CDR3 is 14 residues long. DNA for the CDR3: TGTGCCAGCTCACGGACAGGTTCGAGTGAAAAACTGTTTTTT. Protein sequence: CASSRTGSSEKLFF.

The chain recombines TRBV19 with TRBJ1-5; TRBD1 matches at 7 bases. J lost 1 base, V lost 5 bases, and 8 bases had no gene match. The CDR3 is made up of 16 amino acids. The V gene's germline CDR1 is LNHDA and CDR2 SQIVND (reference sequence). In nucleotides, the CDR3 is TGTGCCAGTAGTTCTATTACAGGGGTCAGCAATCAGCCCCAGCATTTT. Amino acid sequence: CASSSITGVSNQPQHF.

V gene TRBV14 combines with J gene TRBJ1-2; D call uncertain. Germline-derived CDR1 and CDR2 are SGHDN and FVKESK. Trimming removed 0 bases from V and 11 bases from J, with 10 bases in between. This CDR3 comprises 12 residues. The CDR3 spells CASSQDRQLYTF. The CDR3 nucleotides are TGTGCCAGCAGCCAAGACAGGCAGTTGTACACCTTC.

This clone came up a few times. The gene calls are TRBV28 and TRBJ2-4, with D hard to call. Germline V gene lookup returns CDR1 MDHEN and CDR2 SYDVKM. V gave up 1 base and J gave up 0 bases, with 13 bases separating them. The CDR3 is 17 residues long. CDR3 residues: CASSLLGSSLAKNIQYF. DNA for the CDR3: TGTGCCAGCAGTTTATTGGGTTCGAGCCTAGCCAAAAACATTCAGTACTTC.

The chain joins TRBV11-2 to TRBJ2-1; 12 bases are shared with TRBD1. With V trimmed by 3 bases and J by 9 bases, 6 bases remained unmatched. The CDR3 is made up of 15 amino acids. Germline V CDR1 and CDR2: SGHAT, FQNNGV. CDR3: CASSFGTGGIGEQFF. CDR3 DNA sequence: TGTGCCAGCAGCTTCGGGACAGGGGGCATTGGTGAGCAGTTCTTC.